This TCR beta chain was sequenced during a study of blood T cell repertoires in COVID-19 (dated by TCRdb to 2018 to 2020). For context, the study as a whole: The collaborator samples originated in the United States, Italy and Spain and spanned the acute and convalescent phases of COVID-19. The prospective study material was composed of cDNA or gDNA derived from T cells, B-cell-depleted T cells, or PBMCs. Deeply sampled blood TCRbeta repertoires from subjects exposed to, actively infected with, or recovered from COVID-19 were included in the dataset. The repertoires were released in a freely available public database meant as a resource for research on the immune response to SARS-CoV-2. Samples were obtained from the ongoing ImmuneRACE study (first 160 participants) and from some 1,300 subjects provided by 6 global collaborators. Nearly every sample came with metadata listing a de-identified subject ID, COVID-19 status, age in years and sex. Where available, HLA class I and class II types were taken from metadata supplied by the sample provider and were not determined by assay-based typing. The research as a whole found: Clinical and demographic metadata were provided uncurated, with the amount varying by source and participant.

In the prospective study, participants were roughly 18 to 95 years old, resided in about two dozen geographic areas of the United States, and were enrolled through a virtual design. Cohort assignment in the prospective study relied on participant-reported clinical history from a screening survey and a study questionnaire. ImmuneRACE Cohort 3 recovered participants were defined by two consecutive negative NP/OP PCR tests, healthcare professional clearance, or symptom resolution. Mobile phlebotomists in the prospective study collected whole blood, serum and a nasopharyngeal or oropharyngeal swab from every participant. Over a roughly two-month period, participants in the prospective study had the option of providing additional blood draws and questionnaires. Blood samples from the prospective study were shipped frozen or at room temperature prior to DNA extraction. Spanning cysteine to phenylalanine, the CDR3 consists of 16 amino acids. CDR3 DNA only is kept here, 48 bases in frame from base 1. In the germline V gene (reference sequence), CDR1 corresponds to LNHDA and CDR2 to SQIVND. The V and J ends are trimmed by 2 bases and 2 bases, leaving 12 bases between them.

Points on this clone: Its antigen specificity is not known. No base-level quality is on record; no much larger clone is a single base apart.

The immunoSEQ Assay, a bias-controlled multiplex PCR, was used to amplify TCRbeta CDR3 regions from genomic DNA. As for the original processing: Within the assay, amplification of reference gene primers was used to estimate how many nucleated cells each sample contained. Sequence reads were collapsed and filtered to measure the absolute abundance of every unique TCRbeta CDR3 rearrangement. Productive Simpson clonality was computed per sample as the square root of Simpson's diversity index over productive rearrangements. TCRdb took this table from immuneACCESS and kept in-frame rearrangements with V and J called. Such tables lack part of the clones; where checked against another copy, unresolved V genes explain under half of the gap, and the rest is unexplained. Clone size and the V and J calls come from that table; the DNA yielded D and trimming. The sample contains 300,000 to 350,000 clones, 70% to 90% of them found a single time. The top ten clones comprise less than 2.5% of the sample.

Sequencing was done on a sample of PBMCs or T cells enriched from blood (not recorded which). The rearranged segments are TRBV19 and TRBJ2-2; the D gene lacks a confident call. The TCR originated in a man younger than 40 who had recovered from COVID-19. The bases are TGTGCCAGTAGTATAAGTAGTCTACTTAACACCGGGGAGCTGTTTTTT. Protein translation: CASSISSLLNTGELFF.